A selection of T cell receptor beta chains follows, all from one sample in a study of control samples from healthy donors and cancer patients. The data were produced by immunoSEQ multiplex PCR, yet TCRdb's version contains in-frame clones alone and is incomplete. The repertoire holds 210,000 or so clones, with about 90% as singletons. Material for sequencing was blood. The receptor set was obtained from a man aged 30 to 45 in good health. Both conserved end residues are part of each CDR3. The D gene is left open where the match is weak. Rows may omit the clone size; those that give it use once, few, many or a size class.

clone_size,v_call,j_call,d_call,cdr3_aa,cdr3_nt
NA,TRBV6-1,TRBJ1-2,NA,CASSEFRREYGYTF,TGTGCCAGCAGTGAATTTCGAAGGGAGTATGGCTACACCTTC
few,TRBV18,TRBJ1-1,NA,CASSSARREATEAFF,TGTGCCAGCTCCTCAGCCCGCAGGGAGGCCACTGAAGCTTTCTTT
NA,TRBV4-1,TRBJ1-1,TRBD1,CASSLTTGVFTEAFF,TGCGCCAGCAGCCTCACCACAGGGGTGTTCACTGAAGCTTTCTTT
NA,TRBV24-1,TRBJ2-7,NA,CATSDPRRPYEQYF,TGTGCCACCAGTGACCCCCGGCGGCCCTACGAGCAGTACTTC
NA,TRBV19,TRBJ1-1,TRBD1,CASSGRTGENTEAFF,TGTGCCAGTAGTGGACGGACAGGGGAGAACACTGAAGCTTTCTTT
NA,TRBV9,TRBJ1-3,NA,CASSATASGNTIYF,TGTGCCAGCAGCGCGACAGCCTCTGGAAACACCATATATTTT
NA,TRBV5-1,TRBJ2-3,TRBD2,CASSPGLAGISTDTQYF,TGCGCCAGCAGTCCGGGACTAGCGGGGATTTCCACAGATACGCAGTATTTT
once,TRBV5-6,TRBJ2-1,NA,CASSFEPSNEQFF,TGTGCCAGCAGCTTCGAGCCTTCCAATGAGCAGTTCTTC
NA,TRBV4-1,TRBJ1-2,NA,CASSQGPDGYTF,TGCGCCAGCAGCCAGGGACCCGATGGCTACACCTTC
NA,TRBV9,TRBJ2-2,NA,CASSVMTSGELFF,TGTGCCAGCAGCGTCATGACAAGCGGGGAGCTGTTTTTT
NA,TRBV2,TRBJ1-5,NA,CASSADTSNQPQHF,TGTGCCAGCAGTGCAGACACTAGCAATCAGCCCCAGCATTTT
once,TRBV5-1,TRBJ1-1,TRBD1,CASSGTGRNTEAFF,TGCGCCAGCAGCGGGACAGGGCGGAACACTGAAGCTTTCTTT
NA,TRBV5-4,TRBJ1-2,TRBD1,CASSGGQGNYGYTF,TGTGCCAGCAGCGGGGGACAGGGCAACTATGGCTACACCTTC
NA,TRBV27,TRBJ2-3,NA,CASNKHDTQYF,TGTGCCAGCAACAAACACGATACGCAGTATTTT
few,TRBV2,TRBJ2-7,NA,CASRGTDTYEQYF,TGTGCCAGCAGGGGGACCGATACCTACGAGCAGTACTTC
NA,TRBV2,TRBJ2-7,NA,CASSEGIRTGSYEQYF,TGTGCCAGCAGTGAAGGTATCCGGACGGGCTCCTACGAGCAGTACTTC
once,TRBV9,TRBJ1-2,NA,CASTRTEDYGYTF,TGTGCCAGCACCAGGACAGAAGACTATGGCTACACCTTC
NA,TRBV24-1,TRBJ1-1,TRBD1,CATSQTGAAEAFF,TGTGCCACCAGTCAGACAGGGGCCGCGGAAGCTTTCTTT
NA,TRBV7-6,TRBJ2-1,TRBD2,CASSLVSLAGAGNEQFF,TGTGCCAGCAGCTTAGTTTCCCTAGCGGGGGCGGGGAATGAGCAGTTCTTC
NA,TRBV7-2,TRBJ1-6,NA,CASSQFDGAGGHF,TGTGCCAGCAGCCAGTTTGACGGGGCAGGCGGCCACTTT
NA,TRBV27,TRBJ1-1,TRBD1,CASTPGQGRGNTEAFF,TGTGCCAGCACACCGGGACAGGGAAGGGGGAACACTGAAGCTTTCTTT
NA,TRBV30,TRBJ1-5,NA,CAWSPGALGQPQHF,TGTGCCTGGAGTCCAGGGGCATTGGGTCAGCCCCAGCATTTT
NA,TRBV4-1,TRBJ2-3,NA,CASSQGGGGGSTDTQYF,TGCGCCAGCAGCCAGGGAGGGGGCGGGGGAAGCACAGATACGCAGTATTTT
NA,TRBV4-2,TRBJ2-1,TRBD2,CASSRDATGLAGGQVYNEQFF,TGTGCCAGCAGCCGAGACGCTACGGGACTAGCGGGGGGGCAGGTCTACAATGAGCAGTTCTTC
NA,TRBV2,TRBJ1-5,TRBD1,CASRRQGNQPQHF,TGTGCCAGCAGAAGACAGGGAAATCAGCCCCAGCATTTT
NA,TRBV11-2,TRBJ1-2,NA,CASSLGTNNYGYTF,TGTGCCAGCAGCTTAGGAACAAACAACTATGGCTACACCTTC
NA,TRBV27,TRBJ1-1,NA,CASRWRGSWTEAFF,TGTGCCAGCAGGTGGAGGGGGAGTTGGACTGAAGCTTTCTTT
NA,TRBV7-7,TRBJ2-3,NA,CANPNSDASTDTQYF,TGTGCCAACCCGAATTCAGACGCTAGCACAGATACGCAGTATTTT
NA,TRBV5-1,TRBJ1-1,TRBD1,CASSSRDRATEAFF,TGCGCCAGCAGCTCCAGGGACAGGGCCACTGAAGCTTTCTTT
NA,TRBV12-3/TRBV12-4,TRBJ2-6,NA,CASSSGPNVLTF,TGTGCCAGCAGTTCGGGGCCCAACGTCCTGACTTTC
NA,TRBV3-1/TRBV3-2,TRBJ2-7,NA,CASSQAEWGEQYF,TGTGCCAGCAGCCAAGCCGAGTGGGGCGAGCAGTACTTC
NA,TRBV6-5,TRBJ2-7,NA,CASSPVGGASYEQYF,TGTGCCAGCAGCCCCGTAGGGGGGGCTTCCTACGAGCAGTACTTC
NA,TRBV9,TRBJ2-7,TRBD2,CASSLTGTSGGEQYF,TGTGCCAGCAGCCTAACCGGGACTAGCGGTGGCGAGCAGTACTTC
NA,TRBV27,TRBJ2-1,TRBD2,CASSSPSLAGAMDEQFF,TGTGCCAGCAGTTCTCCCAGTCTAGCGGGTGCTATGGATGAGCAGTTCTTC
NA,TRBV4-2,TRBJ1-5,NA,CASSQDQDQPQHF,TGTGCCAGCAGCCAAGATCAGGATCAGCCCCAGCATTTT
NA,TRBV15,TRBJ1-3,TRBD1,CATSSGYGLGQYDMTGNTIYF,TGTGCCACCAGCAGTGGCTATGGGTTGGGACAGTACGACATGACTGGAAACACCATATATTTT
NA,TRBV30,TRBJ1-3,NA,CAWSVHRNTIYF,TGTGCCTGGAGTGTACATCGAAACACCATATATTTT
NA,TRBV19,TRBJ1-4,NA,CASQRGANEKLFF,TGTGCCAGCCAACGGGGGGCTAATGAAAAACTGTTTTTT
once,TRBV11-2,TRBJ1-4,NA,CASGRTFNEKLFF,TGTGCCAGCGGGAGGACCTTTAATGAAAAACTGTTTTTT
NA,TRBV23-1,TRBJ1-4,TRBD1,CASSQPGTGVEILFF,TGCGCCAGCAGTCAACCGGGGACAGGGGTTGAAATACTGTTTTTT
NA,TRBV5-1,TRBJ1-1,NA,CASSLGSRNTEAFF,TGCGCCAGCAGCTTGGGGTCCCGCAACACTGAAGCTTTCTTT
NA,TRBV7-9,TRBJ1-6,NA,CASSLPASPLHF,TGTGCCAGCAGCTTACCCGCCTCACCCCTCCACTTT
NA,TRBV6-1,TRBJ1-2,NA,CASSKDYRRSNYGYTF,TGTGCCAGCAGTAAAGACTACAGAAGATCTAACTATGGCTACACCTTC
NA,TRBV6-5,TRBJ1-2,TRBD1,CASSYSGQGDHYGYTF,TGTGCCAGCAGTTACTCGGGACAGGGCGATCACTATGGCTACACCTTC
NA,TRBV5-8,TRBJ2-1,TRBD1,CASTRQGVIYNEQFF,TGTGCCAGCACCCGACAGGGGGTGATCTACAATGAGCAGTTCTTC
NA,TRBV28,TRBJ1-6,NA,CASSSPLHF,TGTGCCAGCAGTTCACCCCTCCACTTT
NA,TRBV19,TRBJ2-3,NA,CASTGRGGTSTDTQYF,TGTGCCAGTACCGGCCGTGGGGGAACTAGCACAGATACGCAGTATTTT
NA,TRBV3-1/TRBV3-2,TRBJ2-3,NA,CASSQREGYTQYF,TGTGCCAGCAGCCAAAGAGAAGGCTATACGCAGTATTTT
NA,TRBV15,TRBJ1-4,NA,CATSREVQGSEKLFF,TGTGCCACCAGCAGAGAGGTGCAGGGAAGCGAAAAACTGTTTTTT
NA,TRBV7-9,TRBJ1-1,TRBD1,CASSPGQVATEAFF,TGTGCCAGCAGCCCCGGACAGGTCGCCACTGAAGCTTTCTTT
NA,TRBV30,TRBJ2-5,NA,CAWSSPGSREIETQYF,TGTGCCTGGAGTAGTCCGGGAAGCAGAGAGATAGAGACCCAGTACTTC
NA,TRBV27,TRBJ2-1,TRBD2,CASQDSGGYNEQFF,TGTGCCAGCCAAGATAGCGGGGGTTACAATGAGCAGTTCTTC
NA,TRBV2,TRBJ1-2,NA,CASSPQGPTNYGYTF,TGTGCCAGCAGTCCACAGGGTCCCACTAACTATGGCTACACCTTC
NA,TRBV14,TRBJ1-2,NA,CASSQAGARHGYTF,TGTGCCAGCAGCCAAGCGGGGGCGCGCCATGGCTACACCTTC
NA,TRBV2,TRBJ1-2,NA,CASLGREGYTF,TGTGCCAGCCTCGGGAGGGAAGGCTACACCTTC
NA,TRBV2,TRBJ2-3,NA,CASRDYTDTQYF,TGTGCCAGCAGGGATTACACAGATACGCAGTATTTT
NA,TRBV10-3,TRBJ2-5,NA,CAISESTRGLIETQYF,TGTGCCATCAGTGAGTCGACTAGGGGCCTTATAGAGACCCAGTACTTC
NA,TRBV2,TRBJ1-1,NA,CASSSTFGDTEAFF,TGTGCCAGCAGTTCTACCTTCGGGGACACTGAAGCTTTCTTT
NA,TRBV29-1,TRBJ1-4,NA,CPHAEGGNEKLFF,TGCCCTCATGCGGAAGGGGGGAATGAAAAACTGTTTTTT